The rows below give T cell receptor beta chains drawn from one sample of a study of shared clonotypes between healthy human individuals. Clones were sequenced by immunoSEQ multiplex PCR, and TCRdb holds only the in-frame ones, with some missing. Altogether about 700,000 clones are present, about 91% being singletons, with the ten largest covering 24%. Sequences were obtained from naive CD8+ T cells sorted from blood. Source of these receptors: a young man in good health. Both conserved end residues are part of each CDR3. The D gene is left open where the match is weak. Clone size, where shown, is once, few, many, or a class for clones that have expanded.

abundance: -
d_gene: TRBD1
v_gene: TRBV29-1
j_gene: TRBJ2-7
CDR3nt: TGCAGCGTTTCCGGGACAGGGTATCTCGAGCAGTACTTC
CDR3aa: CSVSGTGYLEQYF

abundance: -
d_gene: TRBD1
v_gene: TRBV28
j_gene: TRBJ1-1
CDR3nt: TGTGCCAGCAGTTTTCCGGGACAGTACACTGAAGCTTTCTTT
CDR3aa: CASSFPGQYTEAFF

abundance: -
d_gene: -
v_gene: TRBV28
j_gene: TRBJ2-3
CDR3nt: TGTGCCAGCAGCAAAACTACCACAGATACGCAGTATTTT
CDR3aa: CASSKTTTDTQYF

abundance: -
d_gene: -
v_gene: TRBV7-8
j_gene: TRBJ2-6
CDR3nt: TGTGCCAGCAGCATAAAGATCATGTATGGCTCTGGGGCCAACGTCCTGACTTTC
CDR3aa: CASSIKIMYGSGANVLTF

abundance: -
d_gene: -
v_gene: TRBV7-9
j_gene: TRBJ1-1
CDR3nt: TGTGCCAGCAGCTTGGTTGGGTCCCAGAACACTGAAGCTTTCTTT
CDR3aa: CASSLVGSQNTEAFF

abundance: -
d_gene: TRBD2
v_gene: TRBV7-9
j_gene: TRBJ2-5
CDR3nt: TGTGCCAGCAGCCCCCCCTACACGGGAGGGAGCGAGACCCAGTACTTC
CDR3aa: CASSPPYTGGSETQYF

abundance: -
d_gene: TRBD2
v_gene: TRBV7-8
j_gene: TRBJ2-7
CDR3nt: TGTGCCAGCAGCTTAGGCCCCCCGGGAGGTACCTACGAGCAGTACTTC
CDR3aa: CASSLGPPGGTYEQYF

abundance: -
d_gene: -
v_gene: TRBV27
j_gene: TRBJ2-5
CDR3nt: TGTGCCAGCAGTTTAGGAGCGGGTGGACGTGGGGAGACCCAGTACTTC
CDR3aa: CASSLGAGGRGETQYF

abundance: once
d_gene: -
v_gene: TRBV29-1
j_gene: TRBJ2-1
CDR3nt: TGCAGCGTTCACGTCGGGAGCTACAATGAGCAGTTCTTC
CDR3aa: CSVHVGSYNEQFF

abundance: -
d_gene: -
v_gene: TRBV6-1
j_gene: TRBJ1-2
CDR3nt: TGTGCCAGCAGTGAAGGGACACCGCTCGTTAACTATGGCTACACCTTC
CDR3aa: CASSEGTPLVNYGYTF

abundance: once
d_gene: TRBD1
v_gene: TRBV15
j_gene: TRBJ2-7
CDR3nt: TGTGCCACCAGCAGAGGGGACAGAGTCTACGAGCAGTACTTC
CDR3aa: CATSRGDRVYEQYF

abundance: -
d_gene: TRBD1
v_gene: TRBV11-2
j_gene: TRBJ2-7
CDR3nt: TGTGCCAGCAGCTTAGCGACAGGGAAAGGGCCCTACGAGCAGTACTTC
CDR3aa: CASSLATGKGPYEQYF

abundance: -
d_gene: -
v_gene: TRBV15
j_gene: TRBJ1-1
CDR3nt: TGTGCCACCAGCAGGGGCCAGACGAACACTGAAGCTTTCTTT
CDR3aa: CATSRGQTNTEAFF

abundance: -
d_gene: -
v_gene: TRBV27
j_gene: TRBJ2-7
CDR3nt: TGTGCCAGCAGCATTACTAGCAACCTAAACGAGCAGTACTTC
CDR3aa: CASSITSNLNEQYF

abundance: -
d_gene: -
v_gene: TRBV30
j_gene: TRBJ2-3
CDR3nt: TGTGCCTGGAGTGTAGGTGCTGGGGAGACAGATACGCAGTATTTT
CDR3aa: CAWSVGAGETDTQYF

abundance: -
d_gene: TRBD2
v_gene: TRBV6-6
j_gene: TRBJ2-1
CDR3nt: TGTGCCAGCAGTAGCGGGACCAACTACAATGAGCAGTTCTTC
CDR3aa: CASSSGTNYNEQFF

abundance: -
d_gene: -
v_gene: TRBV27
j_gene: TRBJ2-1
CDR3nt: TGTGCCAGCAGTTATGAACGGGGCGGGAATGAGCAGTTCTTC
CDR3aa: CASSYERGGNEQFF

abundance: -
d_gene: -
v_gene: TRBV5-4
j_gene: TRBJ2-7
CDR3nt: TGTGCCAGCAGCATAAGGGGTTACGAGCAGTACTTC
CDR3aa: CASSIRGYEQYF

abundance: -
d_gene: -
v_gene: TRBV27
j_gene: TRBJ2-6
CDR3nt: TGTGCCAGCAGTCCGGCTTTCGGGGGCTCTGGGGCCAACGTCCTGACTTTC
CDR3aa: CASSPAFGGSGANVLTF

abundance: -
d_gene: -
v_gene: TRBV27
j_gene: TRBJ1-4
CDR3nt: TGTGCCAGCTCCGAGGGACCGACTAATGAAAAACTGTTTTTT
CDR3aa: CASSEGPTNEKLFF